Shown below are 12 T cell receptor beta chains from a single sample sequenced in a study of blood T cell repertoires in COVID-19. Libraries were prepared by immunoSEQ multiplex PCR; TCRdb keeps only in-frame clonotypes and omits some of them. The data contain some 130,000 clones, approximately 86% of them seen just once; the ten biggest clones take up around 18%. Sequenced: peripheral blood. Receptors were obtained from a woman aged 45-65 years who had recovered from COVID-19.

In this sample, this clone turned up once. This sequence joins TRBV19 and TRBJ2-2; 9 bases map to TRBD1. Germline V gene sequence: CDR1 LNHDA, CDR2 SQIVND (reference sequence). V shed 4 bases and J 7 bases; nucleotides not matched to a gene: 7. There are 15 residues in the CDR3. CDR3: CASSTPGQGIGELFF. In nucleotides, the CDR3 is TGTGCCAGTAGTACCCCGGGACAGGGAATCGGGGAGCTGTTTTTT. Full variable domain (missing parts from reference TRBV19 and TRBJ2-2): DGGITQSPKYLFRKEGQNVTLSCEQNLNHDAMYWYRQDPGQGLRLIYYSQIVNDFQKGDIAEGYSVSREKKESFPLTVTSAQKNPTAFYLCASSTPGQGIGELFFGEGSRLTVL.

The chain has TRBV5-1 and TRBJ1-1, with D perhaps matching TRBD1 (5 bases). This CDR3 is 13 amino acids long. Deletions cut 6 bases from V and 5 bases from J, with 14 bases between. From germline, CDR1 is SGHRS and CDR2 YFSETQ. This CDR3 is CASKNPGGTEAFF. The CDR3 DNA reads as TGCGCCAGCAAGAATCCGGGGGGTACTGAAGCTTTCTTT.

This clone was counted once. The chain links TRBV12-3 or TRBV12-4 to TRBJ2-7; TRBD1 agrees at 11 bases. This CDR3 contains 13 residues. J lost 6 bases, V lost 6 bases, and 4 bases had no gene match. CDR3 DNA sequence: TGTGCCAGCAGACCGGGACAGGGGGGCGAGCAGTACTTC. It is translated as CASRPGQGGEQYF.

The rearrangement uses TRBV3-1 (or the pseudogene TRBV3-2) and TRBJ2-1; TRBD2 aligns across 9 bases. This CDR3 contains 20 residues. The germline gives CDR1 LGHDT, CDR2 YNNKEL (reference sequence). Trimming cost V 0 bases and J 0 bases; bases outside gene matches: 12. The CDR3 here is CASSQEIAGEGPPSYNEQFF. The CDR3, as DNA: TGTGCCAGCAGCCAAGAAATAGCGGGAGAGGGGCCCCCCTCCTACAATGAGCAGTTCTTC.

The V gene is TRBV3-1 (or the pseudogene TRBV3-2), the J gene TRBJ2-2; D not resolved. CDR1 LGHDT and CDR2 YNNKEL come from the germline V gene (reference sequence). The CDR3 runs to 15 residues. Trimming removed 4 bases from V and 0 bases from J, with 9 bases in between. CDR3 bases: TGTGCCAGCAGCCTGACAAAAACGAACACCGGGGAGCTGTTTTTT. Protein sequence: CASSLTKTNTGELFF.

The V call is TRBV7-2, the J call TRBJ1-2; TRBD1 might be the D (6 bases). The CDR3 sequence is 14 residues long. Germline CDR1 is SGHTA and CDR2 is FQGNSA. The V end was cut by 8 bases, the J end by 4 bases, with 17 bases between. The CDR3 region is CASGPGTPPYGYTF. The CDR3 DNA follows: TGTGCCAGCGGTCCCGGGACACCACCCTATGGCTACACCTTC.

In nucleotides, the CDR3 is TGCGCCAGCAGCCGGCATCGAGACAGCCAAGAGACCCAGTACTTC. Translating it yields CASSRHRDSQETQYF. This chain joins TRBV4-3 and TRBJ2-5; D possibly corresponds to TRBD1 (5 bases). Germline V gene lookup returns CDR1 LGHNA and CDR2 YSLEER. Trimming stripped 4 bases from V and 1 base from J, with 13 bases between. The CDR3 extends over 15 amino acids.

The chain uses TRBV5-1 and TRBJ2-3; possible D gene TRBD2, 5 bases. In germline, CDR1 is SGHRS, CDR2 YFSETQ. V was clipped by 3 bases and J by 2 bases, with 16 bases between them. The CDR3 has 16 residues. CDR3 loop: CASSYYLASATDTQYF. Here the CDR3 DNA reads TGCGCCAGCAGCTACTATCTAGCCTCTGCCACAGATACGCAGTATTTT.

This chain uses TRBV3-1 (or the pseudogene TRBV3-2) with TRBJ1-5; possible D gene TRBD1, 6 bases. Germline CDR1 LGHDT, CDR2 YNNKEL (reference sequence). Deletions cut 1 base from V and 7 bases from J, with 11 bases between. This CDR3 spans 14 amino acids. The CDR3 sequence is CASSQAARGQPQHF. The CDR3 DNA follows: TGTGCCAGCAGCCAAGCGGCCAGGGGCCAGCCCCAGCATTTT.

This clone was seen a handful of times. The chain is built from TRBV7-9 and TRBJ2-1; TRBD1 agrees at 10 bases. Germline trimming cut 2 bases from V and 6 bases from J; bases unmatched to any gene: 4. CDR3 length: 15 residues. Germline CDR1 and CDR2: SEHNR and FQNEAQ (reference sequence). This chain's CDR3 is CASSLRGTGVNEQFF. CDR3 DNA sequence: TGTGCCAGCAGCTTACGTGGGACAGGGGTCAATGAGCAGTTCTTC.

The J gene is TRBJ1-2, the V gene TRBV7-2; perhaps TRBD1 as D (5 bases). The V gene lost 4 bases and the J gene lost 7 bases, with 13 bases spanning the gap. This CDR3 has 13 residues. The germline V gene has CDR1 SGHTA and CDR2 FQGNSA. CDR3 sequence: CASSSFNRPGYTF. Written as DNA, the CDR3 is TGTGCCAGCAGCTCATTCAACAGGCCTGGCTACACCTTC.

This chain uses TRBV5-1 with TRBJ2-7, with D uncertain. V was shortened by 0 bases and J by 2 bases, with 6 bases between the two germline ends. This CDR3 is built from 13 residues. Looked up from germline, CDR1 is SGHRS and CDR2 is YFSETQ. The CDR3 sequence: CASSLGEPYEQYF. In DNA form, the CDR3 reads TGCGCCAGCAGCTTGGGCGAACCCTACGAGCAGTACTTC.